The 25 T cell receptor beta chains below come from one sample, sequenced in a study of T cells in Graves' hyperthyroidism and ophthalmopathy. Regions amplified from RNA transcripts were the TCR beta CDR3 regions. Researchers ran a first-round RT-PCR on the TCR CDR3 using the HTBI primer set. TCRdb processed the multiplex PCR reads anew with MiXCR; each CDR3 protein has one entry. This table holds 530,000 or so distinct CDR3 sequences, around 42% found once. Sequencing was done on a sample of peripheral blood or thyroid tissue (not recorded which). All receptors derive from a woman aged 18-30 years with Graves' hyperthyroidism.

This chain connects TRBV29-1 to TRBJ2-5; 10 positions agree with TRBD2. Trimming at V came to 7 bases and at J to 2 bases, leaving 13 bases not matched to a gene. Germline CDR1 reads SQVTM; CDR2 reads ANQGSEA. The CDR3 spans 16 residues. The CDR3 region has the DNA TGCAGCGCTAGACAGGGGACTAGCGTCGAGCAAGAGACCCAGTACTTC. It encodes CSARQGTSVEQETQYF.

This sequence joins TRBV3-1 and TRBJ2-5, with a weak D call TRBD2 (5 bases). V was shortened by 3 bases and J by 6 bases, with 14 bases between the two germline ends. Germline loops: CDR1 LGHDT, CDR2 YNNKEL (reference sequence). The CDR3 covers 14 residues. The CDR3 nucleotides are TGTGCCAGCAGCCATAAGGGAGATGTAAAGACCCAGTACTTC. It specifies CASSHKGDVKTQYF.

The V gene is TRBV24-1, the J gene TRBJ1-1; a weak D match, TRBD1 (5 bases). The CDR3 is 15 amino acids. Trimming removed 0 bases from V and 5 bases from J, with 12 bases in between. CDR1 is KGHDR, CDR2 SFDVKD, per germline. The CDR3 protein is CATSDLFGGGTEAFF. CDR3 coding DNA: TGTGCCACCAGTGATTTGTTTGGGGGGGGTACTGAAGCTTTCTTT.

The rearrangement uses TRBV5-1 and TRBJ2-7, with D possibly being TRBD1 (6 bases). The CDR3 is 14 amino acids. Per germline, CDR1 SGHRS and CDR2 YFSETQ. V dropped 5 bases and J dropped 6 bases, with 18 bases sitting between them. CDR3 sequence (DNA): TGCGCCAGCAGTGACGGGACACGTACTTCCGAGCAGTACTTC. Protein product: CASSDGTRTSEQYF.

Ten or more counts support this clonotype. This chain uses TRBV5-1 with TRBJ1-3; the D gene is possibly TRBD1 (5 bases). This CDR3 is 15 amino acids long. Trimming cost V 0 bases and J 0 bases, with 7 bases left between them. Germline CDR1 SGHRS, CDR2 YFSETQ. The CDR3 nucleotides read TGCGCCAGCAGCTTGGCAGGGTACTCTGGAAACACCATATATTTT. Its protein is CASSLAGYSGNTIYF.

The chain is built from TRBV19 and TRBJ1-5, with D perhaps TRBD1 (5 bases). This CDR3 contains 13 residues. V lost 6 bases and J 11 bases, leaving 17 bases between the germline ends. Germline V gives CDR1 LNHDA, CDR2 SQIVND (reference sequence). The DNA for the CDR3 is TGTGCCAGTAGCTGGAGTGGGGGAGAGACCCAGCATTTT. Its translation is CASSWSGGETQHF.

The V call is TRBV25-1, the J call TRBJ2-2; D not resolved. The CDR3 length is 13 residues. V was clipped by 8 bases and J by 3 bases, with 10 bases between them. Germline assignment: CDR1 MGHDK and CDR2 SYGVNS. CDR3 protein: CASVDRDTGELFF. CDR3 nucleotides: TGTGCCAGCGTTGATCGGGACACCGGGGAGCTGTTTTTT.

This clonotype has ten or more counts. The chain recombines TRBV6-6 with TRBJ2-2, with no clear D. Germline V gene sequence: CDR1 MNHNY, CDR2 SVGAGI (reference sequence). The CDR3 spans 12 residues. Trimming took 2 bases from V and 5 from J, leaving 3 bases between them. The CDR3, as DNA: TGTGCCAGCAGTTACGGGACCGGGGAGCTGTTTTTT. Residues: CASSYGTGELFF.

The rearrangement joins TRBV3-1 to TRBJ2-5; 7 positions match TRBD1. After removal of 7 bases from V and 2 bases from J, the junction contained 10 bases not matched to a gene. Germline CDR1 and CDR2: LGHDT and YNNKEL (reference sequence). The CDR3 is made up of 15 amino acids. CDR3 DNA sequence: TGTGCCAGCAACCAGCGACCAGGGGGTCAAGAGACCCAGTACTTC. It codes for CASNQRPGGQETQYF.

This clonotype was picked up many times. A much larger clonotype is one base distant, so this may be a read error. The chain links TRBV27 to TRBJ1-2, with 9 bases aligning to TRBD1. V was pared by 6 bases and J by 2 bases, with 4 bases of the junction left unmatched. Per germline, CDR1 MNHEY and CDR2 SMNVEV (reference sequence). The CDR3 sequence is 14 residues long. The CDR3 region has the DNA TGTGCCAGCAGACCCGGGACAGGGAACTATGGCTACACCTTC. It specifies CASRPGTGNYGYTF.

This chain links TRBV10-3 with TRBJ2-1; TRBD1 matches at 12 bases. The CDR3 loop spans 16 amino acids. CDR1 and CDR2 (germline): ENHRY, SYGVKD. The ends lost 0 bases at V and 12 bases at J; junction bases unmatched: 9. DNA for the CDR3: TGTGCCATCAGTGAGTCTACCGGGACAGGGGGCCTGGGGCAGTTCTTC. The encoded protein is CAISESTGTGGLGQFF.

There are many counts of this clonotype. A single base separates this from a much larger clone, so it may be a read error. The chain employs TRBV10-3 and TRBJ1-1; no clear D gene. The V gene's germline CDR1 is ENHRY and CDR2 SYGVKD. Between the trimmed V and J ends, which lost 4 bases and 3 bases, there was a span of 18 bases. The CDR3 is 16 residues long. The CDR3 DNA follows: TGTGCCATCAGTGGATCTGGGCATAGTGGAGACACTGAAGCTTTCTTT. Translated, it gives CAISGSGHSGDTEAFF.

This clonotype was observed many times. At one end, the junction sequence differs from germline, possibly due to a read error. CDR3 nucleotide sequence: TGTGCCACCAGTCATTTTTCCGCGACTAGCGGGAGAGAGACCCAGTACTTC. Its translation is CATSHFSATSGRETQYF. The rearrangement uses TRBV24-1 and TRBJ2-5, with 12 nucleotides matching TRBD2. CDR3 length equals 17 residues. The germline V gene encodes CDR1 KGHDR and CDR2 SFDVKD.

This clonotype came up many times. The chain uses TRBV20-1 and TRBJ1-6; possible D gene TRBD1, 5 bases. This CDR3 has 13 residues. V lost 0 bases, J lost 10 bases, and 10 bases lay in between. CDR1 and CDR2 (germline): DFQATT, SNEGSKA (reference sequence). CDR3: CSARDRANSPLHF. As DNA, the CDR3 is TGCAGTGCTAGAGACAGGGCGAACTCACCCCTCCACTTT.

This chain joins TRBV29-1 and TRBJ1-5, with D uncertain. Trimming cost V 8 bases and J 5 bases, with 19 bases left between them. The CDR3 is made up of 14 amino acids. In germline, CDR1 is SQVTM, CDR2 ANQGSEA. This CDR3 reads CSSQTTLEHQPQHF. In nucleotides, the CDR3 is TGCAGCAGCCAGACCACCCTGGAGCATCAGCCCCAGCATTTT.

The V gene is TRBV11-2, the J gene TRBJ2-7; 16 nucleotides line up with TRBD2. V shed 1 base, J shed 4 bases, and the junction held 10 bases outside the gene matches. The CDR3 is 19 residues long. CDR1 and CDR2 from the germline V gene are SGHAT and FQNNGV. The DNA of the CDR3 is TGTGCCAGCAGCTTAGCACCGGGACTAGCGGGAGGGCCGGGTTACGAGCAGTACTTC. Amino acids: CASSLAPGLAGGPGYEQYF.

This clonotype came up many times. The chain combines TRBV7-9 with TRBJ2-7, with 13 positions matching TRBD2. The CDR3 extends over 15 amino acids. Germline loops: CDR1 SEHNR, CDR2 FQNEAQ (reference sequence). V was clipped by 5 bases and J by 4 bases; unmatched bases: 5. The CDR3 coding sequence is TGTGCCAGCAGCCCCCCGACTAGCGGGAGGTACGAGCAGTACTTC. It codes for CASSPPTSGRYEQYF.

In this sample, this clonotype turned up many times. The rearrangement uses TRBV4-3 and TRBJ2-7; tentative D call: TRBD1 (5 bases). This CDR3 region has 16 residues. V was clipped by 0 bases and J by 3 bases, with 15 bases between them. Germline V CDR1 and CDR2: LGHNA, YSLEER. The CDR3 spells CASSQDSTREIYEQYF. CDR3 DNA sequence: TGCGCCAGCAGCCAAGATAGCACCAGGGAAATCTACGAGCAGTACTTC.

This clonotype has a count of ten or more. The rearrangement uses TRBV3-1 and TRBJ1-4, with 8 bases identical to TRBD1. Germline CDR1 is LGHDT and CDR2 is YNNKEL (reference sequence). This CDR3 contains 16 residues. Losses at the gene ends were 3 bases for V and 8 bases for J; bases not matched to a gene: 11. CDR3 loop: CASSHVRGTGGEKLFF. CDR3 DNA: TGTGCCAGCAGCCACGTTCGTGGGACAGGCGGGGAAAAACTGTTTTTT.

Many counts were recorded for this clonotype. The V and J genes are TRBV6-1 and TRBJ1-4, with 11 nucleotides matching TRBD1. V shed 2 bases and J 7 bases; nucleotides not matched to a gene: 6. The CDR3 runs to 16 residues. Germline CDR1 MNHNS, CDR2 SASEGT. CDR3 sequence: CASSEQPGTGGEKLFF. For the CDR3, the DNA is TGTGCCAGCAGTGAACAACCCGGGACAGGGGGTGAAAAACTGTTTTTT.

This clonotype was seen at least ten times. V usage is TRBV29-1 and J usage is TRBJ2-5, with 10 nucleotides matching TRBD2. The junction had 3 bases not matched to a gene; V was cut back by 4 bases and J by 4 bases. This CDR3 has 13 residues. Germline CDR1 is SQVTM and CDR2 is ANQGSEA. CDR3 loop: CSVGAGGLETQYF. Written as DNA, the CDR3 is TGCAGCGTTGGAGCGGGAGGGCTAGAGACCCAGTACTTC.

With respect to this clonotype: With a much larger clone just one base away, this may be a read error. This chain uses TRBV5-4 with TRBJ2-5; 9 bases are shared with TRBD2. Germline lookup yields CDR1 SGHNT and CDR2 YYREEE (reference sequence). This CDR3 is built from 14 residues. The CDR3 nucleotides are TGTGCCAGCAAGCTAGCGGGAAACCAAGAGACCCAGCACTTC. This codes for CASKLAGNQETQHF.

V usage is TRBV7-3 and J usage is TRBJ2-3; no clear D gene. This CDR3 has 13 residues. The germline V and J ends were trimmed by 5 bases and 5 bases, with 11 bases remaining between them. Germline CDR1 and CDR2: SGHTA and FQGTGA. For the CDR3, the DNA is TGTGCCAGCAGCGTCGACTCTGGAGATACGCAGTATTTT. This translates into CASSVDSGDTQYF.

The rearrangement uses TRBV10-3 and TRBJ2-5, with TRBD2 as a possible D gene (5 bases). Germline loops: CDR1 ENHRY, CDR2 SYGVKD. This CDR3 is 14 amino acids long. Trimming pared 0 bases from V and 4 bases from J, leaving 9 bases between. For the CDR3, the DNA is TGTGCCATCAGTGAGTCGGGAGTCGTAGAGACCCAGTACTTC. Residues: CAISESGVVETQYF.

The gene calls are TRBV9 and TRBJ1-6, with 7 bases aligning to TRBD1. CDR1 SGDLS and CDR2 YYNGEE come from the germline V gene. V shed 4 bases and J 1 base; nucleotides not matched to a gene: 5. The CDR3 length is 16 residues. In nucleotides, the CDR3 is TGTGCCAGCAGCACAAGACAGGGTTCCTATAATTCACCCCTCCACTTT. This encodes CASSTRQGSYNSPLHF.